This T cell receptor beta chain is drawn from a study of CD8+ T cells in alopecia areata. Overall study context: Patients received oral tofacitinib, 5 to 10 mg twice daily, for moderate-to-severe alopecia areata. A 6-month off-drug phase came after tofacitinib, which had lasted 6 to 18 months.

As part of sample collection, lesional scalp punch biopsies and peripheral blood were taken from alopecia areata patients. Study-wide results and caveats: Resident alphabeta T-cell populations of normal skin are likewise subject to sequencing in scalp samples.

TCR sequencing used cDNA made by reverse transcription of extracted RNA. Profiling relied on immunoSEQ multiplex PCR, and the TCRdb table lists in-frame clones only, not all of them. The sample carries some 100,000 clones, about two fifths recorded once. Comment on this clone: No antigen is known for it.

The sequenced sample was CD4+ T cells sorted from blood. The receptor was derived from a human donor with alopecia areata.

The CDR3 region has the DNA TGTGCCAGCAGCACAACAGGGGGTCGCTACGAGCAGTACTTC. It specifies CASSTTGGRYEQYF. The chain uses TRBV2 and TRBJ2-7, with 8 bases matching TRBD1. The CDR3 is 14 residues long. V trimming: 6 bases; J trimming: 3 bases; junction bases outside the gene matches: 7. Per the germline V gene, CDR1 is SNHLY and CDR2 is FYNNEI.